This T cell receptor beta chain was obtained from a study of blood T cell repertoires in COVID-19. Study at large: COVID-19 samples from acute and convalescent phases originated in the United States, Italy and Spain. In each case, the material was cDNA or gDNA derived from T cells, B-cell-depleted T cells, or PBMCs.

The V and J ends lost 2 bases and 7 bases, in that order; junction bases with no gene match: 5. Germline V lookup: CDR1 KGHSH, CDR2 LQKENI. The CDR3 totals 14 residues. In the authors' workflow: Estimated nucleated cell counts came from reference gene primer amplification. TCRdb keeps only in-frame clones here, not all; method: immunoSEQ multiplex PCR. V, J and clone size are those of that table, while D and trimming were read from the DNA. The repertoire includes roughly 36,000 clones, roughly 84% of them detected once, and 13% sits in the top ten. The chain is built from TRBV18 and TRBJ1-2; 9 bases align to TRBD1. This clonotype was sampled from a human donor in a cohort sampled during active COVID-19. Sequencing was carried out using peripheral blood. In nucleotides, the CDR3 is TGTGCCAGCTCACCAACGGGGACAGGGTCTGGCTACACCTTC. Its protein product is CASSPTGTGSGYTF.